These 5 T cell receptor beta chains were sequenced from one sample in a study of T cell repertoires in aging, cancer and after chemotherapy. TCR beta rearrangements were amplified from peripheral blood genomic DNA. A mixed TRB-A/B primer pool amplified rearranged TRB by multiplex touch-down PCR. MiXCR, applied by TCRdb to the multiplex PCR reads, yields one record per CDR3 protein. Of approximately 20,000 distinct CDR3 sequences listed, approximately 40% were seen once; the top ten hold roughly 17%. Sequenced material: blood. Receptors were obtained from a human donor with a solid tumor.

The CDR3 nucleotides read TGTGCCACCAGTGATAAAAGTTGGGAGCAGTTCTTC. This sequence encodes CATSDKSWEQFF. This chain connects TRBV15 to TRBJ2-1; unclear D gene. This CDR3 comprises 12 residues. Germline V lookup: CDR1 LNHNV, CDR2 YYDKDF (reference sequence). V lost 6 bases and J 10 bases, leaving 13 bases between the germline ends.

V is TRBV7-9 and J is TRBJ1-4; 8 bases line up with TRBD1. Germline V CDR1 and CDR2: SEHNR, FQNEAQ (reference sequence). The CDR3 runs 15 residues. V lost 5 bases, J lost 7 bases, and 9 bases stayed unmatched. CDR3 DNA sequence: TGTGCCAGCAGCAGTCAGGGGGCGATAGGTGAAAAACTGTTTTTT. Translated: CASSSQGAIGEKLFF.

The J gene is TRBJ1-6, the V gene TRBV10-3, with D possibly matching TRBD1 (6 bases). Germline V lookup: CDR1 ENHRY, CDR2 SYGVKD. The germline V and J ends were trimmed by 0 bases and 10 bases, with 10 bases remaining between them. This CDR3 is built from 14 residues. The CDR3 DNA reads as TGTGCCATCAGTGAGTCAGGGGGTGGGTCACCCCTCCACTTT. This encodes CAISESGGGSPLHF.

The J gene is TRBJ1-3, the V gene TRBV18; D is ambiguous. In germline, CDR1 is KGHSH, CDR2 LQKENI. There are 15 residues in the CDR3. Trimming cost V 6 bases and J 0 bases, with 12 bases left between them. The CDR3 DNA sequence: TGTGCCAGCTCTCCCGGCGGTAGCTCTGGAAACACCATATATTTT. Protein product: CASSPGGSSGNTIYF. Variable domain in full (rest from reference TRBV18 and TRBJ1-3): NAGVMQNPRHLVRRRGQEARLRCSPMKGHSHVYWYRQLPEEGLKFMVYLQKENIIDESGMPKERFSAEFPKEGPSILRIQQVVRGDSAAYFCASSPGGSSGNTIYFGEGSWLTVV.

This clonotype was seen a few times. This chain connects TRBV5-1 to TRBJ2-1; 8 positions match TRBD2. The germline V gene encodes CDR1 SGHRS and CDR2 YFSETQ. V dropped 5 bases and J dropped 5; count of bases not matched to a gene: 15. The CDR3 runs 17 residues. CDR3 sequence (DNA): TGCGCCAGCAGTCCCGGGGCTAGCGGGCGAAAAAACAATGAGCAGTTCTTC. Translated, it gives CASSPGASGRKNNEQFF.